This TCR beta chain originates from a study of T-cell memory formation after mild COVID-19 (dated by TCRdb to 2020 to 2022). With respect to the entire study: TCR sequence clusters from the two donors were largely donor specific. T-cell clones expanding and contracting after mild COVID-19 in two donors were tracked by longitudinal TCRalpha and TCRbeta repertoire sequencing. Two young, previously healthy adult volunteers, one female and one male, were included in the cohort.

What the work shows at the level of the full study, not this receptor alone: Contracting CD4+ clones were located mainly in the CM and EM memory subsets, whereas CD8+ clones were found to be enriched in EMRA. Whether the second-wave clones peaking on day 37 were SARS-CoV-2 specific was not confirmed. Only a couple of mild cases were covered in the study, and larger cohorts including severe cases with pre-infection samples were considered necessary. Clones that contracted from day 15 to 85 showed balanced CD4/CD8 phenotypes, whereas a second wave of clones that expanded from day 15 to 37 leaned towards CD4+. Some responding clones were detected in pre-infection memory, which suggested that pre-existing cross-reactive memory T cells had joined the SARS-CoV-2 response.

Sequencing was performed on an Illumina NovaSeq 6000. TCRalpha and TCRbeta cDNA libraries were constructed by 5'RACE with constant-segment primers, with sample barcodes and unique molecular identifiers being introduced. RNA was extracted from every sample with Trizol reagent. Library amplification was performed in two PCR steps, and a second sample barcode and Illumina TruSeq adapters were introduced in the second step. Libraries were sequenced on an Illumina NovaSeq with 2 x 150 bp paired-end reads. The study's own analysis went as follows. Demultiplexing of reads and collapsing into UMI-guided consensus sequences were performed with migec v1.2.7. Using mixcr v2.1.11, the UMI consensuses were aligned to TRA and TRB V and J templates and assembled into clonotypes. Expanded or contracted clonotypes were those called significant by both edgeR and NoisET, with noise models trained on biological replicates. For edgeR calls, the cutoffs were a false discovery rate-adjusted p below 0.01 and a log2 fold-change threshold of 1. As an exploratory analysis of dynamics, PCA with hierarchical clustering was applied to max-normalized trajectories of the 1000 most abundant clonotypes. The CD4 or CD8 phenotype of responding clones was assigned using the separately sequenced CD4+ and CD8+ repertoires. TCRdb reanalyzed the raw reads on its own, using fastp at Q25 for trimming and MiXCR for clone calling, and kept in-frame beta chains. Entries that share a CDR3 protein sequence are merged under the most common genes and DNA. V and J calls and clone size were set by TCRdb, not the authors. In all, the sample holds some 82,000 distinct CDR3 sequences, and 10% to 15% of those were seen once. The ten most abundant clones make up around two fifths of the sample.

V and J are truncated by 3 bases and 4 bases respectively, leaving an intervening sequence of 9 bases. The CDR3 runs 13 residues from the cysteine to the phenylalanine. Only the CDR3 portion is preserved as DNA: 39 bases, with reading frame beginning at the first base. Ficoll-Paque density gradient centrifugation was the method used to isolate PBMCs. This clonotype has ten or more counts. This receptor's antigen is unknown. Base qualities are missing; no much larger clone stands one base away. This sequence was found in a young man who had mild COVID-19 (a few samples of this study predate the infection). The sample titles of this study are shuffled in the database, so cell type and time point are left out; the donor was told from shared clones. The V and J segments used are TRBV12-3 or TRBV12-4 and TRBJ1-1; a tentative D match to TRBD1 spans 5 bases. Specimen: PBMCs or a T cell subset sorted from them (not recorded which). The CDR3 corresponds to CASSLGPGTEAFF. The sequence in DNA is TGTGCCAGCAGTTTGGGGCCGGGCACTGAAGCTTTCTTT.